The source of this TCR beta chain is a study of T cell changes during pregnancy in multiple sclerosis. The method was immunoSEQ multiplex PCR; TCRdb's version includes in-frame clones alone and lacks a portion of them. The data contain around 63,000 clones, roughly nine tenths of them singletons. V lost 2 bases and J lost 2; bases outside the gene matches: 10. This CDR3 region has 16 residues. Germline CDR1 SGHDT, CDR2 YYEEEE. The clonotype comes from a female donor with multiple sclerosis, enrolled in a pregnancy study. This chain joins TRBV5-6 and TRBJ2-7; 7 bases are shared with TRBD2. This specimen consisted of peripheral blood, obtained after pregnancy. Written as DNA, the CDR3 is TGTGCCAGCAGCTTTGGAGGTCGGGGACTAACCTACGAGCAGTACTTC. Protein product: CASSFGGRGLTYEQYF. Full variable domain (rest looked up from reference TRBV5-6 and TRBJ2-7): DAGVTQSPTHLIKTRGQQVTLRCSPKSGHDTVSWYQQALGQGPQFIFQYYEEEERQRGNFPDRFSGHQFPNYSSELNVNALLLGDSALYLCASSFGGRGLTYEQYFGPGTRLTVT.